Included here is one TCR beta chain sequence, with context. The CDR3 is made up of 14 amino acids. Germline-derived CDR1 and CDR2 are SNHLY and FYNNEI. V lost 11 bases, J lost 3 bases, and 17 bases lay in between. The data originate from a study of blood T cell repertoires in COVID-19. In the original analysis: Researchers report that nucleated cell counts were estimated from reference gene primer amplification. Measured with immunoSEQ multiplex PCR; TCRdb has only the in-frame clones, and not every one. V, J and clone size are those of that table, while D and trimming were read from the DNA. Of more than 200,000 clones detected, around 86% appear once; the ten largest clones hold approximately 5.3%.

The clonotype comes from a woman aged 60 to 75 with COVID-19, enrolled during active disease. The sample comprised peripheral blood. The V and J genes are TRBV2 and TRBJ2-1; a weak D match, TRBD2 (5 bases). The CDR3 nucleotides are TGTGCCGGGTCTCCAGCGGCCCTCTACAATGAGCAGTTCTTC. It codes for CAGSPAALYNEQFF.